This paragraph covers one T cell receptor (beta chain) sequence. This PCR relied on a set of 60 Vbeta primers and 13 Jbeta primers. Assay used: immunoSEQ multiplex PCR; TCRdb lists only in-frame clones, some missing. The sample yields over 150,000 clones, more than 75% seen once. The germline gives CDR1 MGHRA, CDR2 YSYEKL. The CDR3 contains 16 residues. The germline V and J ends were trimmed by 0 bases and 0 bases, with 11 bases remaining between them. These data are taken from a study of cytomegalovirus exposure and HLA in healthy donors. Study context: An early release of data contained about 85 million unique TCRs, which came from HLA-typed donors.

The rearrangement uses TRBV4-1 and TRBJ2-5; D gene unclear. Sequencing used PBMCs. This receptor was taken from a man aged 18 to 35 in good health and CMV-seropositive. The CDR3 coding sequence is TGCGCCAGCAGCCAAGATCCTGGGCGCTACCAAGAGACCCAGTACTTC. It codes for CASSQDPGRYQETQYF.